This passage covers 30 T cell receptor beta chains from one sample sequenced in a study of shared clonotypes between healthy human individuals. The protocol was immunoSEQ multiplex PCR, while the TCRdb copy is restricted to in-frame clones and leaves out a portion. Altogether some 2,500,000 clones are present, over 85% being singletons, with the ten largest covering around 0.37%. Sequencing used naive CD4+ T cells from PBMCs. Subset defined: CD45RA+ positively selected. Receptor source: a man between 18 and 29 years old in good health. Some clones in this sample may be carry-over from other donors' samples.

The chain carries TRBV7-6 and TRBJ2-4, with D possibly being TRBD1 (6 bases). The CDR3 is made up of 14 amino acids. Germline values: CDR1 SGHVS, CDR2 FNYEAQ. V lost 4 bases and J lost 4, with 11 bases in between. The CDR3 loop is CASSWGQGKNIQYF. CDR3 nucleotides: TGTGCCAGCAGCTGGGGGCAGGGAAAAAACATTCAGTACTTC.

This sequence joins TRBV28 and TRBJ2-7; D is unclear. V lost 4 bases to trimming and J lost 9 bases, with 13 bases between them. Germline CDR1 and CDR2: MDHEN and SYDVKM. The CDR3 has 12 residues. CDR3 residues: CASSWDNSGQYF. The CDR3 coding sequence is TGTGCCAGCAGTTGGGATAACTCCGGGCAGTACTTC.

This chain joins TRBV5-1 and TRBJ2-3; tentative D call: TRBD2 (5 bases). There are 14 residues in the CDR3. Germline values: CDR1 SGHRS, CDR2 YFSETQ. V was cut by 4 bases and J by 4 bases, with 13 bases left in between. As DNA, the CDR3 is TGCGCCAGCAGCCTGCTAGCTTCCCCAGATACGCAGTATTTT. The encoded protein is CASSLLASPDTQYF.

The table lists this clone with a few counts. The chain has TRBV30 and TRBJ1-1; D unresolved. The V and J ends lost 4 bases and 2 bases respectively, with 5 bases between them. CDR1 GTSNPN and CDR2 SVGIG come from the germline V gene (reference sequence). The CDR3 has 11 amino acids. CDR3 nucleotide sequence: TGTGCCTGGATAGTAAACACTGAAGCTTTCTTT. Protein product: CAWIVNTEAFF. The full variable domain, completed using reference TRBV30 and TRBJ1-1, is SQTIHQWPATLVQPVGSPLSLECTVEGTSNPNLYWYRQAAGRGLQLLFYSVGIGQISSEVPQNLSASRPQDRQFILSSKKLLLSDSGFYLCAWIVNTEAFFGQGTRLTVV.

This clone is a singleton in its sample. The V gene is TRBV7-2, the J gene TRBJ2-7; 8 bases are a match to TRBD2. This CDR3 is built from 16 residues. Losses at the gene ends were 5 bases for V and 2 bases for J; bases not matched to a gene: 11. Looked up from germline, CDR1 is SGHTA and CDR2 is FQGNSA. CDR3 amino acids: CASSPFGAGVTYEQYF. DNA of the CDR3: TGTGCCAGCAGCCCCTTCGGAGCGGGAGTAACCTACGAGCAGTACTTC.

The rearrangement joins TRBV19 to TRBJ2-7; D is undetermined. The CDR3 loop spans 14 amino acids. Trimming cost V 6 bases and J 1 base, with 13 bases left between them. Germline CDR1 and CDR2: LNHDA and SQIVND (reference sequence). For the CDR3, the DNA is TGTGCCAGTAGCGGGTCTGCGTTTTCCTACGAGCAGTACTTC. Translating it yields CASSGSAFSYEQYF.

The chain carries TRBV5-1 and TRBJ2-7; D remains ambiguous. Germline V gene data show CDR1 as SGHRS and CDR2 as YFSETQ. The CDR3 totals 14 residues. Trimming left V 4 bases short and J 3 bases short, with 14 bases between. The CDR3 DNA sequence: TGCGCCAGCAGCCGTGACACGTACCACTACGAGCAGTACTTC. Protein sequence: CASSRDTYHYEQYF.

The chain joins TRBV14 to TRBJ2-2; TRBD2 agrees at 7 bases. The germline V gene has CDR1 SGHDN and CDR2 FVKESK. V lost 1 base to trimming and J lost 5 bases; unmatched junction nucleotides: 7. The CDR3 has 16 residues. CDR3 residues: CASSQVGAGVTGELFF. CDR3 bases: TGTGCCAGCAGCCAAGTCGGGGCGGGAGTTACCGGGGAGCTGTTTTTT.

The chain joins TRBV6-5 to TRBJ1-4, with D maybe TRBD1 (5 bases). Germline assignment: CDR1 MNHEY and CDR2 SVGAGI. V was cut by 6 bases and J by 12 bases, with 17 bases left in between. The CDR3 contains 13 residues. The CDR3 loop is CASRRPGGVQLFF. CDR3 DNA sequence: TGTGCCAGCAGGCGGCCCGGGGGTGTACAACTGTTTTTT.

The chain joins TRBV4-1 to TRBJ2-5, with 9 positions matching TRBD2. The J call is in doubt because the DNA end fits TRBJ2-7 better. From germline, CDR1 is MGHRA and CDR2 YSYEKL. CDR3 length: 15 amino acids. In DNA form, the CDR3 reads TGCGCCAGCAGCCGCGGGACTAGCTTGGGCTACGAGCAGTACTTC. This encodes CASSRGTSLGYEQYF.

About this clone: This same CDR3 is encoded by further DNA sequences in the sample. CDR3 residues: CASSIEYQPQHF. CDR3 nucleotides: TGTGCCAGTAGTATAGAGTATCAGCCCCAGCATTTT. This rearrangement joins TRBV19 to TRBJ1-5; no clear D. CDR3 size: 12 residues. Germline CDR1 reads LNHDA; CDR2 reads SQIVND (reference sequence). The V gene lost 0 bases and the J gene lost 5 bases, with 2 bases spanning the gap.

The CDR3, as DNA: TGTGCCAGCAGCCCCCCCTCGGGGCTAGGGTACAATGAGCAGTTCTTC. Translation: CASSPPSGLGYNEQFF. V gene TRBV7-9 combines with J gene TRBJ2-1; D may correspond to TRBD1 or TRBD2 (5 bases each). V was shortened by 5 bases and J by 4 bases, with 18 bases between the two germline ends. Germline V CDR1 and CDR2: SEHNR, FQNEAQ (reference sequence). The CDR3 consists of 16 residues.

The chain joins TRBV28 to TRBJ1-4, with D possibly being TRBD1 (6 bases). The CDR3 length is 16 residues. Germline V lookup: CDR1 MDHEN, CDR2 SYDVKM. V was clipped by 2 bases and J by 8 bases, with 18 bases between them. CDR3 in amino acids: CASSLAGGGGGEKLFF. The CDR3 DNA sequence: TGTGCCAGCAGTTTAGCCGGCGGGGGAGGGGGAGAAAAACTGTTTTTT.

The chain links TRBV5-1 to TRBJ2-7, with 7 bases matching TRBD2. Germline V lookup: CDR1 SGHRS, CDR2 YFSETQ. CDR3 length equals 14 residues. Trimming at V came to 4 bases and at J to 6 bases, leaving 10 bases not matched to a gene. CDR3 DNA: TGCGCCAGCAGCCCAGTCACCGGGGAGGGCGAGCAGTACTTC. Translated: CASSPVTGEGEQYF. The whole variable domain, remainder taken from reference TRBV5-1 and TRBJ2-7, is KAGVTQTPRYLIKTRGQQVTLSCSPISGHRSVSWYQQTPGQGLQFLFEYFSETQRNKGNFPGRFSGRQFSNSRSEMNVSTLELGDSALYLCASSPVTGEGEQYFGPGTRLTVT.

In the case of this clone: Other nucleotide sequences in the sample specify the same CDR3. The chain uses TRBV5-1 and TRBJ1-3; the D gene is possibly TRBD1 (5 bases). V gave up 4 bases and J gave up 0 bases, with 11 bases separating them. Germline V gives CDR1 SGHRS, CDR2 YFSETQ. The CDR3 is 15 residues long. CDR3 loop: CASSLGALSGNTIYF. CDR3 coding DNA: TGCGCCAGCAGCCTCGGGGCCCTCTCTGGAAACACCATATATTTT.

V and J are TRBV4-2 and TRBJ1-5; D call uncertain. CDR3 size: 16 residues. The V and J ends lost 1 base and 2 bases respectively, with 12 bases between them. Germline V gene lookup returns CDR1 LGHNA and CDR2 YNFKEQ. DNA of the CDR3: TGTGCCAGCAGCCAAGTGGGTGGGGAAGGCAATCAGCCCCAGCATTTT. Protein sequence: CASSQVGGEGNQPQHF.

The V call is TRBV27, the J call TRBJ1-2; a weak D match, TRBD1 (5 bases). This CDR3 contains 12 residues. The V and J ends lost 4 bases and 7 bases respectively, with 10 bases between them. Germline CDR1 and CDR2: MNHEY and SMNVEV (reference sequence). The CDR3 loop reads CASSYRGFGYTF. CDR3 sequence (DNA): TGTGCCAGCAGTTATAGGGGTTTTGGCTACACCTTC.

CDR3 residues: CASSVRDVRSEQYF. The DNA for the CDR3 is TGTGCCAGCAGTGTCCGGGACGTTCGGTCCGAGCAGTACTTC. The chain couples TRBV2 to TRBJ2-7; the D call may be TRBD1 or TRBD2 (5 bases each). V lost 4 bases and J 6 bases, leaving 16 bases between the germline ends. This CDR3 has 14 amino acids. CDR1 SNHLY and CDR2 FYNNEI come from the germline V gene.

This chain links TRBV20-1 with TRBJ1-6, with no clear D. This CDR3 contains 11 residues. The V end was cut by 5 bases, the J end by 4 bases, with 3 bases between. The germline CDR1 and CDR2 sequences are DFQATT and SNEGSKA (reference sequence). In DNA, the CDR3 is TGCAGTGCTGGGTATAATTCACCCCTCCACTTT. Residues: CSAGYNSPLHF.

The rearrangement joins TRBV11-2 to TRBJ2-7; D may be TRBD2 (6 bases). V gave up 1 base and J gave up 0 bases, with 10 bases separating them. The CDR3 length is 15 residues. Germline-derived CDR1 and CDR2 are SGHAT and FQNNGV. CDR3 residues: CASSLGRGSSYEQYF. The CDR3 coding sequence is TGTGCCAGCAGCTTAGGGCGGGGAAGCTCCTACGAGCAGTACTTC.

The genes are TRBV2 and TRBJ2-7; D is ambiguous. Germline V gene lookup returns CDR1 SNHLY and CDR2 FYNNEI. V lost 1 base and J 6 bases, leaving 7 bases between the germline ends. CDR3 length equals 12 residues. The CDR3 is CASSEDSLEQYF. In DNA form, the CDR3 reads TGTGCCAGCAGTGAAGACAGTCTCGAGCAGTACTTC.

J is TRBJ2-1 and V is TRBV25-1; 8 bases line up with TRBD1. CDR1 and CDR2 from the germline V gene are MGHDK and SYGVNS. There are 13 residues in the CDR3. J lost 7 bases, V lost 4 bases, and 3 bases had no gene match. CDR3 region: CASSGQGTNEQFF. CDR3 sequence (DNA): TGTGCCAGCAGTGGACAGGGGACGAATGAGCAGTTCTTC.

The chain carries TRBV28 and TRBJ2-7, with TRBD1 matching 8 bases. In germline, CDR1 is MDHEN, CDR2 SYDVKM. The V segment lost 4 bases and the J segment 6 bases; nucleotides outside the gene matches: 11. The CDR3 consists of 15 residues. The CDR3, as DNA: TGTGCCAGCAGTTCCTACGCAGGGGGCCAGAGCGAGCAGTACTTC. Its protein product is CASSSYAGGQSEQYF. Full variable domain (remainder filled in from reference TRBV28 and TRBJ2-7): DVKVTQSSRYLVKRTGEKVFLECVQDMDHENMFWYRQDPGLGLRLIYFSYDVKMKEKGDIPEGYSVSREKKERFSLILESASTNQTSMYLCASSSYAGGQSEQYFGPGTRLTVT.

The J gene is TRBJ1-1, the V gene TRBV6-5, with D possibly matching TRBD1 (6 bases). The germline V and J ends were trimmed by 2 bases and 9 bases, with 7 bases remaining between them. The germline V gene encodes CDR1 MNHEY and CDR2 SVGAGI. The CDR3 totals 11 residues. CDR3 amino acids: CASSYTGQAFF. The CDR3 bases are TGTGCCAGCAGTTACACAGGGCAAGCTTTCTTT.

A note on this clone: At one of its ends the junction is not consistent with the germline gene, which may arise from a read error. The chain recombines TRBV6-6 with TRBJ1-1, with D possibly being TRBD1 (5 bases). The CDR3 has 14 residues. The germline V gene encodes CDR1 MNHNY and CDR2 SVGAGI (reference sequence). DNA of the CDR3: TGTGCCAGCAGTTACAACCACAGGAACGCTGAAGCTTTCTTT. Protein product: CASSYNHRNAEAFF.

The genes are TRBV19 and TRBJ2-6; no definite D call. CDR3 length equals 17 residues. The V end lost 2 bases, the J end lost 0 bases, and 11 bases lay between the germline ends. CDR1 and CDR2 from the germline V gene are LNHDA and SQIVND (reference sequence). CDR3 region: CASSIFAAVSGANVLTF. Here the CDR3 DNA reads TGTGCCAGTAGTATATTTGCGGCCGTCTCTGGGGCCAACGTCCTGACTTTC.

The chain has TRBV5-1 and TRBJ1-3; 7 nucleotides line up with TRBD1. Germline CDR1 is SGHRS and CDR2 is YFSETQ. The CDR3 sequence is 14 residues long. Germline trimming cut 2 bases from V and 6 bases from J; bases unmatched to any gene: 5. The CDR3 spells CASSFYRGLNTIYF. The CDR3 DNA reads TGCGCCAGCAGCTTTTACAGGGGACTAAACACCATATATTTT.

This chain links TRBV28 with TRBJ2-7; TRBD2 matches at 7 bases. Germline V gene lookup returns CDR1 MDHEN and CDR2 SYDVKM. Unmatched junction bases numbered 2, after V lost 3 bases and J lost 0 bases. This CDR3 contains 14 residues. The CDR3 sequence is CASSFSSGSYEQYF. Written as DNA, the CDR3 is TGTGCCAGCAGTTTTTCTAGCGGCTCCTACGAGCAGTACTTC.

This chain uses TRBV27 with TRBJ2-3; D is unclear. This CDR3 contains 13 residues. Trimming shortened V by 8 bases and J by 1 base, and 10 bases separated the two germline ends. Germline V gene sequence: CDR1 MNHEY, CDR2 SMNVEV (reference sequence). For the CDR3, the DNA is TGTGCCAGCCCCAGGAAGGGCACAGATACGCAGTATTTT. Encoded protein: CASPRKGTDTQYF.

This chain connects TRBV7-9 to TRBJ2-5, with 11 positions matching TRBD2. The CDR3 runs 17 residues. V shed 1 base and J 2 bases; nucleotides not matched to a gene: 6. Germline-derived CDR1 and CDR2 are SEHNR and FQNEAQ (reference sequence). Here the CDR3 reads CASSLGSLAGGQETQYF. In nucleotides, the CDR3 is TGTGCCAGCAGCTTAGGTTCCTTAGCGGGAGGGCAAGAGACCCAGTACTTC.